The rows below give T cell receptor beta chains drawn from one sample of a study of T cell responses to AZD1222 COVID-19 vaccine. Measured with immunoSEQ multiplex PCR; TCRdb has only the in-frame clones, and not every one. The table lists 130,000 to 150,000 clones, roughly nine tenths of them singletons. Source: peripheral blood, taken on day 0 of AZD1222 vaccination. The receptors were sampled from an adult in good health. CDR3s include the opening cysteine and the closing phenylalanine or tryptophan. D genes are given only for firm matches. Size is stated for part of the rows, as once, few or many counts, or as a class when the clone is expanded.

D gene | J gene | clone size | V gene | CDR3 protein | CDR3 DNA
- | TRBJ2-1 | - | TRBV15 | CATSRDTYNEQFF | TGTGCCACCAGCAGAGACACCTACAATGAGCAGTTCTTC
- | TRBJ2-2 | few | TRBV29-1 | CSVGTGLGELFF | TGCAGCGTCGGAACAGGGCTCGGGGAGCTGTTTTTT
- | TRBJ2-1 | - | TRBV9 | CASSYAERTFNEQFF | TGTGCCAGCAGCTACGCGGAGAGGACTTTCAATGAGCAGTTCTTC
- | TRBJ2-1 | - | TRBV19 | CASSPGISYNEQFF | TGTGCCAGTAGCCCAGGGATCTCCTACAATGAGCAGTTCTTC
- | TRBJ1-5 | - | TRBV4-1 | CASSQETTHQPQHF | TGCGCCAGCAGCCAAGAAACAACCCATCAGCCCCAGCATTTT
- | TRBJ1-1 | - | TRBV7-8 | CASSLTRVENTEAFF | TGTGCCAGCAGTTTGACCCGGGTAGAGAACACTGAAGCTTTCTTT
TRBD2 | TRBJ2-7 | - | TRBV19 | CASSPSKRAGGSYEQYF | TGTGCCAGTAGTCCCAGCAAGAGAGCGGGAGGATCCTACGAGCAGTACTTC
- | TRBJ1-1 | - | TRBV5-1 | CASSFDRTRSEAFF | TGCGCCAGCAGCTTCGACAGGACCCGGTCTGAAGCTTTCTTT
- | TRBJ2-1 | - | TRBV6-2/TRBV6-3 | CASSYSKSGPNEQFF | TGTGCCAGCAGTTACTCGAAATCGGGACCCAATGAGCAGTTCTTC
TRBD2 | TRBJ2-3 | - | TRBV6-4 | CASSEGRGGTQYF | TGTGCCAGCAGTGAAGGTCGCGGGGGGACGCAGTATTTT
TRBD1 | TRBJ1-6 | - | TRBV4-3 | CASSQLEGQGGSPLHF | TGCGCCAGCAGCCAATTAGAGGGACAGGGGGGATCACCCCTCCACTTT
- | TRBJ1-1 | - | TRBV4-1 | CASSQVGAGNTEAFF | TGCGCCAGCAGCCAAGTCGGTGCAGGGAACACTGAAGCTTTCTTT
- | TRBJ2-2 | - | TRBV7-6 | CASSFQTLNTGELFF | TGTGCCAGCAGCTTTCAAACCCTGAACACCGGGGAGCTGTTTTTT
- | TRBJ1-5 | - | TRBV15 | CATSTAWTEAPHF | TGTGCCACCAGCACTGCCTGGACGGAGGCGCCGCATTTT
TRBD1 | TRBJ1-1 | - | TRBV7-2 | CASSIRDRAYEAFF | TGTGCCAGCAGCATAAGGGACAGGGCCTATGAAGCTTTCTTT
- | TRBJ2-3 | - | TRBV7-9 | CASSLAAGVVGEADTQYF | TGTGCCAGCAGCTTGGCGGCAGGGGTGGTAGGGGAAGCAGATACGCAGTATTTT
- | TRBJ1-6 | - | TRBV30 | CAWRQGTLINSPLHF | TGTGCCTGGAGGCAGGGAACTTTAATTAATTCACCCCTCCACTTT
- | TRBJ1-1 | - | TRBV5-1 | CASSLVAGAEAFF | TGCGCCAGCAGCTTGGTTGCCGGGGCCGAAGCTTTCTTT
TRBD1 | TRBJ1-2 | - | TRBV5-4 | CASSPDRGYGYTF | TGTGCCAGCAGCCCCGACAGGGGCTATGGCTACACCTTC
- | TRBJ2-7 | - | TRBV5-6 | CASCPGPPGPYEQYF | TGTGCCAGCTGTCCAGGCCCTCCGGGACCCTACGAGCAGTACTTC
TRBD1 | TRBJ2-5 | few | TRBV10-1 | CASSERDRGPPQETQYF | TGCGCCAGCAGTGAGAGGGACAGGGGTCCCCCCCAAGAGACCCAGTACTTC
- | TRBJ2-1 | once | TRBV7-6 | CASSLEVTESSYNEQFF | TGTGCCAGCAGCTTAGAAGTCACGGAGAGCTCCTACAATGAGCAGTTCTTC
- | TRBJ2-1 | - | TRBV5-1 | CASSLASGEQFF | TGCGCCAGCAGCTTGGCCTCGGGTGAGCAGTTCTTC
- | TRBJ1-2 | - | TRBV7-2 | CASSSVGYGYTF | TGTGCCAGCAGCTCCGTCGGCTATGGCTACACCTTC
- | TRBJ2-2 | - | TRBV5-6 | CASTDSRASNTGELFF | TGTGCCAGCACCGATTCTCGGGCGTCGAACACCGGGGAGCTGTTTTTT
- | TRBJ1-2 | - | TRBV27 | CASSLGSLRGDGYTF | TGTGCCAGCAGTTTAGGGTCTTTGCGGGGGGATGGCTACACCTTC
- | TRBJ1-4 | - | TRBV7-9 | CASSLPTSNEKLFF | TGTGCCAGCAGCTTACCGACCTCTAATGAAAAACTGTTTTTT
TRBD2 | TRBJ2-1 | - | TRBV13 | CASTVGGNEQFF | TGTGCCAGCACGGTCGGGGGGAATGAGCAGTTCTTC
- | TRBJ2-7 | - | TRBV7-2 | CASRNPLSRFSSYEQYF | TGTGCCAGCAGGAATCCTTTATCCAGGTTTAGCTCCTACGAGCAGTACTTC
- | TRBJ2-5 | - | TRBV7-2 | CASSLRFRVQETQYF | TGTGCCAGCAGCTTAAGGTTCAGGGTCCAAGAGACCCAGTACTTC
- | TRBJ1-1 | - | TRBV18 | CASSPNKNTEAFF | TGTGCCAGCTCACCTAACAAGAACACTGAAGCTTTCTTT
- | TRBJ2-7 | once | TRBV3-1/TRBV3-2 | CASSQPVRGSYEQYF | TGTGCCAGCAGCCAACCCGTCAGGGGAAGCTACGAGCAGTACTTC
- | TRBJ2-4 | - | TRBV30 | CAWSVKRNRNIQYF | TGTGCCTGGAGTGTAAAAAGGAACAGAAACATTCAGTACTTC
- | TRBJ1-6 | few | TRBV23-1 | CASSPRPGHSNSPLHF | TGCGCCAGCAGTCCCAGGCCGGGACATTCGAATTCACCCCTCCACTTT
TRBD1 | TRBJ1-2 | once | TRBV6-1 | CASSESTWTGGNGYTF | TGTGCCAGCAGTGAATCAACCTGGACAGGGGGGAATGGCTACACCTTC
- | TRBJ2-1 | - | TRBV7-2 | CASSAEGTTPYNEQFF | TGTGCCAGCAGCGCAGAGGGGACGACCCCTTACAATGAGCAGTTCTTC
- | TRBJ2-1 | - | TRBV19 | CASSISDNEQFF | TGTGCCAGTAGTATATCAGACAATGAGCAGTTCTTC
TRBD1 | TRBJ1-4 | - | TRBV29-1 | CSAGQVNEKLFF | TGCAGCGCCGGACAGGTTAATGAAAAACTGTTTTTT
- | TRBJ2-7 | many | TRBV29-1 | CSVESSDYEQYF | TGCAGCGTTGAGTCCAGTGATTACGAGCAGTACTTC
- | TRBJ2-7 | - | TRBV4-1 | CASSRGQSYEQYF | TGCGCCAGCAGCCGTGGACAGTCCTACGAGCAGTACTTC
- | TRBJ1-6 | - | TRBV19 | CASRGEGNSPLHF | TGTGCCAGCCGAGGAGAGGGGAATTCACCCCTCCACTTT
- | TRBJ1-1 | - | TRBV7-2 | CASSLVWGGTEAFF | TGTGCCAGCAGCTTAGTATGGGGGGGCACTGAAGCTTTCTTT
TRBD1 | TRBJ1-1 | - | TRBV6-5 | CASKELDRGAF | TGTGCCAGCAAGGAATTGGACAGGGGGGCCTTT
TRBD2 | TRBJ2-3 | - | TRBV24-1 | CATSGPGWTSGRARGDTQYF | TGTGCCACCAGTGGCCCGGGTTGGACTAGCGGGAGGGCCCGTGGAGATACGCAGTATTTT
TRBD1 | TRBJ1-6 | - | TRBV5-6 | CASSARTGLSPLHF | TGTGCCAGCAGCGCGCGGACAGGCCTTTCACCCCTCCACTTT
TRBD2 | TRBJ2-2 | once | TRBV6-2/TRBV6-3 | CASSPWGTSGTGELFF | TGTGCCAGCAGTCCCTGGGGGACTAGCGGCACCGGGGAGCTGTTTTTT
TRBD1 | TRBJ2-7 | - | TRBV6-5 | CASRADRGLVEQYF | TGTGCCAGCAGGGCAGACAGGGGGCTTGTCGAGCAGTACTTC
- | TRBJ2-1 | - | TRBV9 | CASSARVLGERHEQFF | TGTGCCAGCAGCGCCCGAGTCCTGGGGGAGAGGCATGAGCAGTTCTTC
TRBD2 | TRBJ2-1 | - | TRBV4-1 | CASSQRSGTSGNNEQFF | TGCGCCAGCAGCCAGCGGTCCGGGACTAGCGGAAACAATGAGCAGTTCTTC
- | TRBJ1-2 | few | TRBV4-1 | CASSQAGNYGYTF | TGCGCCAGCAGCCAAGCAGGGAACTATGGCTACACCTTC
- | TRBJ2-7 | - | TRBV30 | CAWSLGVADYEQYF | TGTGCCTGGAGCCTGGGGGTAGCTGACTACGAGCAGTACTTC
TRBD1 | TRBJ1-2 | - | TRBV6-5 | CASSSLGQGRARGYTF | TGTGCCAGCAGTTCCCTCGGACAGGGAAGGGCTAGGGGCTACACCTTC
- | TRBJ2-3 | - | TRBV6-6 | CASISRQTSTDTQYF | TGTGCCAGCATCTCACGACAGACTAGCACAGATACGCAGTATTTT
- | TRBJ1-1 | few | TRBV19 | CASMTAGLNTEAFF | TGTGCCAGTATGACGGCCGGGCTGAACACTGAAGCTTTCTTT
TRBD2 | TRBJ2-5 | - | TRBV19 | CASTSSLAGKRETQYF | TGTGCCAGTACCTCGAGTCTAGCGGGAAAAAGGGAGACCCAGTACTTC
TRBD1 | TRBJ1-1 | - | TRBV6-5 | CASSRDRGGTEAFF | TGTGCCAGCAGTCGGGACAGAGGGGGGACTGAAGCTTTCTTT
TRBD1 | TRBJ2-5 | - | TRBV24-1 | CATSDWGQGSPSPLQETQYF | TGTGCCACCAGTGACTGGGGACAGGGGTCTCCGTCCCCCCTCCAAGAGACCCAGTACTTC